A selection of T cell receptor beta chains follows, all from one sample in a study of beta chain features in type 1 diabetes. Assay used: immunoSEQ multiplex PCR; TCRdb lists only in-frame clones, some missing. Here the sample spans more than 250,000 clones, about a fifth being singletons. The sample comprised naive CD4+ T cells from blood. The source of these receptors is a woman aged 40 to 50 with type 1 diabetes. The CDR3 runs from the conserved cysteine through the conserved F or W. D genes are given only for firm matches. Clone size is given for some rows only: seen once, a few or many times, or a class if the clone is expanded.

TRBV27	TRBJ2-1	.	TRBD2	CASSYLAGVHPFF	TGTGCCAGCAGTTACCTAGCGGGGGTTCATCCGTTCTTC
TRBV5-4	TRBJ2-7	.	.	CASSLGGVGATYEQYF	TGTGCCAGCAGCTTAGGGGGAGTGGGGGCGACCTACGAGCAGTACTTC
TRBV2	TRBJ2-4	few	.	CASSEGQANIQYF	TGTGCCAGCAGTGAAGGACAGGCGAACATTCAGTACTTC
TRBV18	TRBJ2-7	few	.	CASSPPAGGGSEQYF	TGTGCCAGCTCACCACCGGCCGGGGGTGGCTCCGAGCAGTACTTC
TRBV5-1	TRBJ2-7	few	TRBD1	CASREAGTGIYEQYF	TGCGCCAGCAGAGAAGCCGGGACAGGGATCTACGAGCAGTACTTC
TRBV5-1	TRBJ2-1	few	.	CASSLGDINSNEQFF	TGCGCCAGCAGCTTGGGGGACATAAACTCTAATGAGCAGTTCTTC
TRBV6-6	TRBJ2-1	few	.	CASSSLSSYNEQFF	TGTGCCAGCAGTTCCCTGAGCTCCTACAATGAGCAGTTCTTC
TRBV5-4	TRBJ2-5	few	TRBD1	CASSLGGLQGQETQYF	TGTGCCAGCAGCTTGGGTGGTCTACAGGGGCAAGAGACCCAGTACTTC
TRBV4-2	TRBJ1-6	.	.	CASSQGLSGTAAPLHF	TGTGCCAGCAGCCAAGGTTTATCCGGGACTGCGGCACCCCTCCACTTT
TRBV27	TRBJ1-1	.	TRBD1	CASRTRQGAPEAFF	TGTGCCAGCAGGACCAGACAGGGCGCACCTGAAGCTTTCTTT
TRBV19	TRBJ2-3	.	TRBD2	CASSILLAVTSTDTQYF	TGTGCCAGTAGTATACTCCTAGCGGTGACTAGCACAGATACGCAGTATTTT
TRBV28	TRBJ1-4	.	TRBD1	CASSPGTVNEKLFF	TGTGCCAGCAGCCCCGGGACAGTCAATGAAAAACTGTTTTTT
TRBV7-3	TRBJ1-2	.	.	CASSLTTGGYGYTF	TGTGCCAGCAGCTTAACGACAGGCGGCTATGGCTACACCTTC
TRBV4-1	TRBJ2-1	.	TRBD2	CASSPGLAGTYNEQFF	TGCGCCAGCAGCCCCGGACTAGCGGGAACCTACAATGAGCAGTTCTTC
TRBV30	TRBJ2-6	.	.	CAWRALHLTVLLTF	TGTGCCTGGAGGGCCCTTCACCTAACAGTGCTCCTGACTTTC
TRBV6-6	TRBJ1-1	few	.	CASRNRANTEAFF	TGTGCCAGCAGAAACAGGGCGAACACTGAAGCTTTCTTT
TRBV9	TRBJ1-1	few	TRBD1	CASSVTGVNTEAFF	TGTGCCAGCAGCGTAACAGGGGTGAACACTGAAGCTTTCTTT
TRBV28	TRBJ1-2	.	.	CASSSSSQGFYGYTF	TGTGCCAGCAGTTCCTCCTCACAGGGATTCTATGGCTACACCTTC
TRBV7-9	TRBJ2-7	once	.	CASSLGSYEQYF	TGTGCCAGCAGCTTAGGTAGCTACGAGCAGTACTTC
TRBV28	TRBJ2-7	few	.	CASSSPRDSYEQYF	TGTGCCAGCAGTAGCCCCCGTGATTCCTACGAGCAGTACTTC
TRBV4-3	TRBJ2-2	.	.	CASSAWGSGELFF	TGCGCCAGCAGTGCTTGGGGCTCGGGGGAGCTGTTTTTT
TRBV10-3	TRBJ2-4	few	TRBD1	CAISDRQGLAKNIQYF	TGTGCCATCAGTGATCGACAGGGGCTAGCCAAAAACATTCAGTACTTC
TRBV4-3	TRBJ1-1	few	TRBD1	CASSQDRDREAFF	TGCGCCAGCAGCCAGGACCGGGACAGGGAAGCTTTCTTT
TRBV25-1	TRBJ2-7	.	.	CASSGIGHSYEQYF	TGTGCCAGCAGTGGGATAGGACATTCCTACGAGCAGTACTTC
TRBV25-1	TRBJ1-5	few	.	CASSEYKGAGVQPQHF	TGTGCCAGCAGTGAATACAAGGGAGCCGGGGTACAGCCCCAGCATTTT